Detailed here is one T cell receptor (beta chain). No antigen is known for it. This entry comes from a study of immune evolution from preneoplasia to lung adenocarcinoma. Study-wide findings and caveats: Later-stage lesions appeared to have more T cells, more diversity, less clonality.

This table comes from immunoSEQ multiplex PCR, and its TCRdb copy is limited to in-frame clones, with some not included. Counted here are around 4,700 clones, 77% occurring once; the ten biggest clones make up 9.5% to 10%. The CDR3 loop spans 15 amino acids. V shed 6 bases and J 3 bases; nucleotides not matched to a gene: 8. Germline-derived CDR1 and CDR2 are SNHLY and FYNNEI. V and J are TRBV2 and TRBJ1-1; 9 bases are shared with TRBD1. This TCR came from a person aged 60-80 years with lung adenocarcinoma. Sequencing input: FFPE minimally invasive lung adenocarcinoma tissue. The CDR3: CASRKGQGYDTEAFF. The CDR3 DNA sequence: TGTGCCAGCAGGAAGGGACAGGGCTATGACACTGAAGCTTTCTTT. Supplemented by reference TRBV2 and TRBJ1-1, the full variable domain reads EPEVTQTPSHQVTQMGQEVILRCVPISNHLYFYWYRQILGQKVEFLVSFYNNEISEKSEIFDDQFSVERPDGSNFTLKIRSTKLEDSAMYFCASRKGQGYDTEAFFGQGTRLTVV.